This passage covers 29 T cell receptor beta chains from one sample sequenced in a study of T cell responses to AZD1222 COVID-19 vaccine (dated by TCRdb to the early 2020s). Receptors were amplified or captured by the immunoSEQ multiplex PCR assay. Drawn from immuneACCESS, this table holds only the in-frame rearrangements with V and J called that TCRdb kept. Clones are partly lost; checked studies trace under half to an unresolved V gene and leave the rest unexplained. The sample table holds under 60,000 clones, of which about 80% were seen once. Of the sample, about 9.4% is held by the ten largest clones. What the time point label conveys for this sample: baseline before first vaccination. Sequences were derived from peripheral blood, sampled on day 0 of AZD1222 vaccination. The receptor source for this set is an adult in good health.

The genes are TRBV5-6 and TRBJ1-6; D gene uncertain. With 2 bases removed from V and 9 bases from J, the gap between germline ends came to 15 bases. The CDR3 has 15 residues. Germline CDR1 and CDR2: SGHDT and YYEEEE. CDR3 bases: TGTGCCAGCAGCTTTTTTCCGGCGGTGTCTTCACCCCTCCACTTT. It specifies CASSFFPAVSSPLHF.

The V and J genes are TRBV19 and TRBJ2-5; 14 bases are shared with TRBD2. The CDR3 covers 18 residues. Trimming at V came to 5 bases and at J to 0 bases, leaving 8 bases not matched to a gene. Germline CDR1 and CDR2: LNHDA and SQIVND (reference sequence). The CDR3 reads CASSPGTSGSSYQETQYF. The CDR3 nucleotides are TGTGCCAGTAGTCCTGGGACTAGCGGGAGTTCTTACCAAGAGACCCAGTACTTC.

V is TRBV30 and J is TRBJ1-4; D remains unclear. CDR3 length equals 17 residues. CDR1 and CDR2 from the germline V gene are GTSNPN and SVGIG (reference sequence). V was shortened by 2 bases and J by 5 bases, with 21 bases between the two germline ends. CDR3 protein: CAWSPLGNIDKNEKLFF. Here the CDR3 DNA reads TGTGCCTGGAGTCCTCTGGGGAACATCGATAAGAATGAAAAACTGTTTTTT. The whole variable domain, filled in from reference TRBV30 and TRBJ1-4, reads SQTIHQWPATLVQPVGSPLSLECTVEGTSNPNLYWYRQAAGRGLQLLFYSVGIGQISSEVPQNLSASRPQDRQFILSSKKLLLSDSGFYLCAWSPLGNIDKNEKLFFGSGTQLSVL.

The chain employs TRBV19 and TRBJ2-4; unclear D gene. The CDR3 contains 13 residues. Germline CDR1 is LNHDA and CDR2 is SQIVND (reference sequence). V lost 5 bases and J lost 0, with 5 bases in between. DNA for the CDR3: TGTGCCAGTAGTCAAACAGCCAAAAACATTCAGTACTTC. This codes for CASSQTAKNIQYF.

This chain uses TRBV5-5 with TRBJ2-4, with TRBD1 as a possible D gene (6 bases). The CDR3 is 14 amino acids. Germline loops: CDR1 SGHKS, CDR2 YYEKEE (reference sequence). The ends were cut back, 4 bases at V and 3 bases at J, with 11 bases in the middle. In DNA form, the CDR3 reads TGTGCCAGCAGCGCAGGGGTGGTCAAAAACATTCAGTACTTC. Translating gives CASSAGVVKNIQYF.

The V and J genes are TRBV6-5 and TRBJ2-2, with D possibly TRBD2 on 6 matching bases. This CDR3 region has 15 residues. V shed 0 bases and J shed 1 base, with 6 bases lying between them. CDR1 is MNHEY and CDR2 is SVGAGI in the germline V gene. The CDR3 sequence: CASSYSGLNTGELFF. DNA for the CDR3: TGTGCCAGCAGTTACTCGGGACTGAACACCGGGGAGCTGTTTTTT.

The chain employs TRBV9 and TRBJ1-3; D is uncertain. The germline V gene encodes CDR1 SGDLS and CDR2 YYNGEE. V shed 4 bases and J shed 0 bases, with 5 bases lying between them. The CDR3 covers 13 residues. The CDR3 DNA is TGTGCCAGCAGCCCGGACTCTGGAAACACCATATATTTT. The encoded protein is CASSPDSGNTIYF.

V and J are TRBV3-1 (or the pseudogene TRBV3-2) and TRBJ2-7, with D possibly called TRBD1 or TRBD2 (5 bases each). Germline CDR1 is LGHDT and CDR2 is YNNKEL (reference sequence). V dropped 7 bases and J dropped 4 bases, with 14 bases sitting between them. CDR3 size: 13 residues. The CDR3 loop is CASTDRGRYEQYF. In DNA form, the CDR3 reads TGTGCCAGCACCGACCGGGGCCGTTACGAGCAGTACTTC.

V and J are TRBV24-1 and TRBJ1-1, with D maybe TRBD1 (5 bases). Per germline, CDR1 KGHDR and CDR2 SFDVKD. With 3 bases removed from V and 3 bases from J, the gap between germline ends came to 13 bases. The CDR3 runs to 15 residues. CDR3 residues: CATSDPGPGHTEAFF. In DNA form, the CDR3 reads TGTGCCACCAGTGATCCGGGACCAGGGCACACTGAAGCTTTCTTT.

The chain is built from TRBV5-4 and TRBJ1-2, with D tentatively TRBD1 (6 bases). This CDR3 region has 15 residues. CDR1 is SGHNT, CDR2 YYREEE, per germline (reference sequence). V was cut by 1 base and J by 4 bases, with 14 bases left in between. CDR3 loop: CASSLNRGAGYGYTF. For the CDR3, the DNA is TGTGCCAGCAGCTTGAATCGGGGGGCGGGCTATGGCTACACCTTC.

The chain carries TRBV18 and TRBJ1-6, with TRBD1 matching 8 bases. V gave up 3 bases and J gave up 7 bases; unmatched junction bases: 2. The germline CDR1 and CDR2 sequences are KGHSH and LQKENI. This CDR3 is built from 14 residues. DNA of the CDR3: TGTGCCAGCTCACCGGACAGGGCAAATTCACCCCTCCACTTT. Its translation is CASSPDRANSPLHF. Combining the CDR3 with reference TRBV18 and TRBJ1-6 gives the whole variable domain NAGVMQNPRHLVRRRGQEARLRCSPMKGHSHVYWYRQLPEEGLKFMVYLQKENIIDESGMPKERFSAEFPKEGPSILRIQQVVRGDSAAYFCASSPDRANSPLHFGNGTRLTVT.

The J gene is TRBJ2-1, the V gene TRBV5-1, with TRBD2 matching 7 bases. Per the germline V gene, CDR1 is SGHRS and CDR2 is YFSETQ. J gave up 0 bases and V 5 bases, and 8 bases lay outside the gene matches. This CDR3 spans 16 amino acids. CDR3 DNA: TGCGCCAGCAGGACTCAAGCGGGGAGCTCCTACAATGAGCAGTTCTTC. It translates to CASRTQAGSSYNEQFF.

The chain combines TRBV14 with TRBJ2-3, with TRBD1 identical over 8 bases. The CDR3 length is 15 residues. Germline values: CDR1 SGHDN, CDR2 FVKESK. J lost 3 bases, V lost 3 bases, and 5 bases had no gene match. The CDR3: CASSHRTGKTDTQYF. CDR3 nucleotide sequence: TGTGCCAGCAGCCATCGGACAGGGAAAACAGATACGCAGTATTTT.

The CDR3 bases are TGTGCCACCAGCAGAGCTCAGGGGGAGGGCTACACCTTC. Translating gives CATSRAQGEGYTF. The chain uses TRBV15 and TRBJ1-2; 7 nucleotides match TRBD1. Germline CDR1 and CDR2: LNHNV and YYDKDF (reference sequence). The CDR3 has 13 residues. V lost 1 base to trimming and J lost 8 bases; unmatched junction nucleotides: 4.

This clone was counted a few times. The V gene is TRBV7-9, the J gene TRBJ1-3; no reliable D call. CDR1 is SEHNR, CDR2 FQNEAQ, per germline (reference sequence). V dropped 5 bases and J dropped 4 bases, with 9 bases sitting between them. The CDR3 contains 13 residues. CDR3 loop: CASSPDEGNTIYF. In nucleotides, the CDR3 is TGTGCCAGCAGCCCCGACGAGGGAAACACCATATATTTT.

This clone appeared a few times. The chain has TRBV4-2 and TRBJ1-4; TRBD1 might be the D (5 bases). Trimming shortened V by 5 bases and J by 7 bases, and 17 bases separated the two germline ends. The germline V gene has CDR1 LGHNA and CDR2 YNFKEQ. CDR3 length equals 15 residues. This CDR3 is CASSVGSGGGEKLFF. The CDR3, as DNA: TGTGCCAGCAGCGTGGGGTCTGGGGGGGGTGAAAAACTGTTTTTT.

The DNA of the CDR3 is TGTGCCAGCAGCCAAGTTCGCTCCCCTACAGGGAACTCTGGAAACACCATATATTTT. This sequence encodes CASSQVRSPTGNSGNTIYF. The chain carries TRBV16 and TRBJ1-3, with D possibly being TRBD1 (6 bases). Germline CDR1 reads KGHSY; CDR2 reads FQNENV. V gave up 2 bases and J gave up 0 bases, with 20 bases separating them. The CDR3 length is 19 residues.

The chain joins TRBV5-1 to TRBJ2-5, with TRBD2 identical over 10 bases. V was pared by 2 bases and J by 5 bases, with 9 bases of the junction left unmatched. The CDR3 is 16 amino acids. In germline, CDR1 is SGHRS, CDR2 YFSETQ. Here the CDR3 reads CASSLASGSLGETQYF. In nucleotides, the CDR3 is TGCGCCAGCAGCTTAGCTAGCGGGAGCCTGGGGGAGACCCAGTACTTC.

This chain's CDR3 is CARGTGGHEQYF. The CDR3 DNA sequence: TGTGCCAGAGGGACAGGGGGCCACGAGCAGTACTTC. The chain couples TRBV25-1 to TRBJ2-7; TRBD1 matches at 12 bases. Germline CDR1 reads MGHDK; CDR2 reads SYGVNS. V lost 9 bases and J lost 5; bases outside the gene matches: 2. The CDR3 is 12 residues long.

The V gene is TRBV27, the J gene TRBJ2-6; D not resolved. Germline lookup yields CDR1 MNHEY and CDR2 SMNVEV (reference sequence). This CDR3 has 16 amino acids. V dropped 3 bases and J dropped 0 bases, with 9 bases sitting between them. The CDR3 sequence: CASSLGFSSGANVLTF. DNA for the CDR3: TGTGCCAGCAGTTTGGGGTTCTCCTCTGGGGCCAACGTCCTGACTTTC.

The chain carries TRBV5-5 and TRBJ1-3; D not certain. The V end was cut by 0 bases, the J end by 1 base, with 8 bases between. This CDR3 contains 15 residues. Germline V CDR1 and CDR2: SGHKS, YYEKEE (reference sequence). DNA of the CDR3: TGTGCCAGCAGCTTGGGAGGTTCGTCTGGAAACACCATATATTTT. This codes for CASSLGGSSGNTIYF.

J is TRBJ1-1 and V is TRBV19; the D is unclear. CDR1 LNHDA and CDR2 SQIVND come from the germline V gene (reference sequence). Trimming removed 4 bases from V and 1 base from J, with 7 bases in between. The CDR3 length is 13 residues. DNA of the CDR3: TGTGCCAGTAGTACGGGAGGGAACACTGAAGCTTTCTTT. Its translation is CASSTGGNTEAFF.

This rearrangement joins TRBV7-9 to TRBJ2-2, with D tentatively TRBD1 or TRBD2 (5 bases each). The CDR3 length is 15 residues. The V end was cut by 5 bases, the J end by 6 bases, with 16 bases between. The V gene's germline CDR1 is SEHNR and CDR2 FQNEAQ (reference sequence). CDR3 sequence: CASSLGLMGAGELFF. The CDR3 bases are TGTGCCAGCAGCCTAGGGTTAATGGGGGCCGGGGAGCTGTTTTTT.

J is TRBJ1-2 and V is TRBV7-2; D is perhaps TRBD1 (5 bases). V lost 6 bases to trimming and J lost 1 base, with 9 bases between them. Germline CDR1 reads SGHTA; CDR2 reads FQGNSA. The CDR3 contains 13 residues. CDR3 region: CASSFDSNYGYTF. For the CDR3, the DNA is TGTGCCAGCAGTTTCGACAGTAACTATGGCTACACCTTC.

This clone was counted only a few times. Different DNA sequences within this sample yield the same CDR3. This chain connects TRBV12-3 or TRBV12-4 to TRBJ1-1, with D unresolved. The CDR3 is 13 residues long. Trimming pared 2 bases from V and 1 base from J, leaving 5 bases between. CDR3 residues: CASSLSQNTEAFF. The CDR3, as DNA: TGTGCCAGCAGTTTATCCCAGAACACTGAAGCTTTCTTT.

V is TRBV7-2 and J is TRBJ1-5, with 8 bases identical to TRBD1. CDR1 and CDR2 (germline): SGHTA, FQGNSA. V shed 4 bases and J 4 bases; nucleotides not matched to a gene: 6. This CDR3 is 15 amino acids long. The CDR3 sequence is CASSSRTGRNQPQHF. The CDR3 coding sequence is TGTGCCAGCAGCTCCCGGACAGGGCGGAATCAGCCCCAGCATTTT.

This clone was found once. The genes are TRBV6-2 or TRBV6-3 and TRBJ1-6, with no clear D. Trimming removed 2 bases at V and 6 bases at J, with 11 bases between. The CDR3 is 15 amino acids. The germline gives CDR1 MNHEY, CDR2 SVGEGT. CDR3: CASSYGRKSNSPLHF. CDR3 DNA: TGTGCCAGCAGTTACGGGAGAAAAAGTAATTCACCCCTCCACTTT.

To note about this clone: One end of the junction is discordant with germline, which a read error may explain. The gene calls are TRBV28 and TRBJ2-7; D may match TRBD1 or TRBD2 (5 bases each). The CDR3 extends over 12 amino acids. The germline V gene encodes CDR1 MDHEN and CDR2 SYDVKM. The CDR3 DNA sequence: TGTGCCAGCAGTTCCGGGACGGCTAGGCCCAAATTC. This translates into CASSSGTARPKF. Using reference TRBV28 and TRBJ2-7 for the parts outside the CDR3, the full variable domain is DVKVTQSSRYLVKRTGEKVFLECVQDMDHENMFWYRQDPGLGLRLIYFSYDVKMKEKGDIPEGYSVSREKKERFSLILESASTNQTSMYLCASSSGTARPKFGPGTRLTVT.

The chain joins TRBV10-3 to TRBJ2-7; 9 positions agree with TRBD1. V lost 3 bases to trimming and J lost 5 bases; unmatched junction nucleotides: 5. Germline CDR1 is ENHRY and CDR2 is SYGVKD. This CDR3 comprises 14 residues. CDR3 residues: CAISELRQGDEQYF. CDR3 nucleotide sequence: TGTGCCATCAGTGAATTGAGACAGGGGGACGAGCAGTACTTC.